The following is a T cell receptor beta chain sequence with its context. These data originate in a study of patients and donors after allogeneic stem cell transplantation. TCRdb reanalysed the RT-PCR reads using MiXCR and keeps one entry per CDR3 protein. This table has some 150,000 distinct CDR3 sequences, about a third appearing once. CDR1 and CDR2 from the germline V gene are SGHNT and YYREEE (reference sequence). J was trimmed by 5 bases and V by 7 bases; bases with no gene match: 7. The CDR3 length is 14 residues. Sequencing was done on a sample of blood, either unsorted or a sorted T cell fraction (not recorded which). This chain uses TRBV5-4 with TRBJ2-5; 11 bases agree with TRBD2. This receptor was obtained from a human donor who was either an allogeneic HSCT recipient or a stem cell or donor lymphocyte infusion donor (not recorded which). It is not recorded whose cells these are; they may come from a transplant donor. The CDR3 DNA reads TGTGCCAGCCGGCTAGCGGGGGGCAGGGAGACCCAGTACTTC. It encodes CASRLAGGRETQYF. Full variable domain (missing parts from reference TRBV5-4 and TRBJ2-5): ETGVTQSPTHLIKTRGQQVTLRCSSQSGHNTVSWYQQALGQGPQFIFQYYREEENGRGNFPPRFSGLQFPNYSSELNVNALELDDSALYLCASRLAGGRETQYFGPGTRLLVL.